These T cell receptor beta chains were read from a single sample in a study of shared clonotypes between healthy human individuals. The table came from immunoSEQ multiplex PCR; TCRdb's copy has only in-frame clones and leaves some out. Of approximately 2.5 million clones listed, just over 90% are singletons. The sequenced material came from naive CD4+ T cells sorted from blood. Receptor source: a man aged 18-30 years in good health. Each CDR3 is given with its conserved first and last residue. The order of the fields is J gene, clone size, V gene, D gene, CDR3 DNA, CDR3 protein. The D gene is left open where the match is weak. Clone size is given for some rows only: seen once, a few or many times, or a class if the clone is expanded.

TRBJ2-7 | - | TRBV7-9 | - | TGTGCCAGCAGCTCCCAGACAGGTCCGCCCTACGAGCAGTACTTC | CASSSQTGPPYEQYF
TRBJ1-2 | - | TRBV10-3 | - | TGTGCCATCAGTGAGTCATATTTGGGGGGCTACACCTTC | CAISESYLGGYTF
TRBJ2-5 | - | TRBV19 | - | TGTGCCAGTAGTATAGATCTCGGACGGTACCAAGAGACCCAGTACTTC | CASSIDLGRYQETQYF
TRBJ2-7 | - | TRBV5-1 | - | TGCGCCAGCAGCCCCTTGAGCCCCTCTTACGAGCAGTACTTC | CASSPLSPSYEQYF
TRBJ2-7 | - | TRBV10-3 | - | TGTGCCATCAGTGAGGGTCAGAACAACGAGCAGTACTTC | CAISEGQNNEQYF
TRBJ1-6 | once | TRBV27 | TRBD1 | TGTGCCAGCAGTCCTGGGACAGGGGACAATTCACCCCTCCACTTT | CASSPGTGDNSPLHF
TRBJ2-7 | - | TRBV7-2 | - | TGTGCCAGCAGCCGCTCAGGTGGGGGACGATACGAGCAGTACTTC | CASSRSGGGRYEQYF
TRBJ2-7 | - | TRBV29-1 | - | TGCAGCGTGTCGGGTCGTGGGCAGAGGGAGCAGTACTTC | CSVSGRGQREQYF
TRBJ2-5 | - | TRBV7-2 | TRBD2 | TGTGCCAGCAGCCCGGCGGGGGGCAAACAAGAGACCCAGTACTTC | CASSPAGGKQETQYF
TRBJ2-2 | - | TRBV19 | TRBD2 | TGTGCCAGTAGTATCAGCGGGAGCTCCCCCGGGGAGCTGTTTTTT | CASSISGSSPGELFF
TRBJ2-1 | once | TRBV7-2 | TRBD2 | TGTGCCAGCAGCTTAGAGGGAGGGGTCTCCTACAATGAGCAGTTCTTC | CASSLEGGVSYNEQFF
TRBJ1-1 | - | TRBV14 | - | TGTGCCAGCAGCCAAGACCAGAACACTGAAGCTTTCTTT | CASSQDQNTEAFF
TRBJ1-6 | - | TRBV30 | - | TGTGCCTCAGCGGGGGGGTATAATTCACCCCTCCACTTT | CASAGGYNSPLHF
TRBJ2-7 | - | TRBV30 | TRBD1 | TGTGCCTGGAGTGGGGACAGGCCCTACGAGCAGTACTTC | CAWSGDRPYEQYF
TRBJ1-6 | - | TRBV2 | - | TGTGCCAGCAGGCCCTCCGGGACGGGGAATTCACCCCTCCACTTT | CASRPSGTGNSPLHF
TRBJ1-1 | - | TRBV7-9 | - | TGTGCCAGCAGCTTAGGCGACAAGGGTGTCTCGGGCGGCGAAGCTTTCTTT | CASSLGDKGVSGGEAFF
TRBJ2-3 | - | TRBV6-1 | - | TGTGCCAGCAGTCAAATCAAGAGCACAGATACGCAGTATTTT | CASSQIKSTDTQYF
TRBJ1-5 | - | TRBV6-4 | - | TGTGCCAGCAGTGGGGAAGGACAGACTTATAGCAATCAGCCCCAGCATTTT | CASSGEGQTYSNQPQHF
TRBJ2-1 | once | TRBV10-3 | TRBD2 | TGTGCCATCAGCAGACTAGCGGGAGTAGACAATGAGCAGTTCTTC | CAISRLAGVDNEQFF
TRBJ1-2 | - | TRBV25-1 | TRBD1 | TGTGCCAGCAGTGAACCGGGACAGGCCGATGGCTACACCTTC | CASSEPGQADGYTF
TRBJ1-1 | - | TRBV9 | - | TGTGCCAGCAGCGCGGGAGGGGGTCCGAACACTGAAGCTTTCTTT | CASSAGGGPNTEAFF
TRBJ1-5 | few | TRBV5-4 | - | TGTGCCAGCAGCTTGGACCCCTATCAGCCCCAGCATTTT | CASSLDPYQPQHF
TRBJ2-3 | - | TRBV5-4 | - | TGTGCCAGCAGCTTTCCAGGTGCCGTCACAGATACGCAGTATTTT | CASSFPGAVTDTQYF
TRBJ2-3 | - | TRBV11-3 | - | TGTGCCAGCAGCTTAGGAGTAGATACGCAGTATTTT | CASSLGVDTQYF
TRBJ2-3 | - | TRBV4-1 | TRBD1 | TGCGCCAGCAGCCAAGCCGCGACAGGGGGCAGCACAGATACGCAGTATTTT | CASSQAATGGSTDTQYF
TRBJ2-5 | - | TRBV5-6 | - | TGTGCCAGCAGCTTGTATTCCCAAGAGACCCAGTACTTC | CASSLYSQETQYF
TRBJ1-1 | - | TRBV19 | - | TGTGCCAGTAGTATAGGTACAGAGGTGAACACTGAAGCTTTCTTT | CASSIGTEVNTEAFF
TRBJ1-2 | - | TRBV2 | - | TGTGCCAGCAGTGGTCTTGACGGATGCTACACCTTC | CASSGLDGCYTF
TRBJ2-1 | - | TRBV7-6 | TRBD2 | TGTGCCAGCAGCTTGGGGCTAGCGGGAGTGTCCTACAATGAGCAGTTCTTC | CASSLGLAGVSYNEQFF
TRBJ1-2 | - | TRBV5-4 | - | TGTGCCAGCAGCTTGGGCCGAAACTATGGCTACACCTTC | CASSLGRNYGYTF
TRBJ1-4 | few | TRBV9 | TRBD1 | TGTGCCAGTAGCCGGACAGGGGATGAAAAACTGTTTTTT | CASSRTGDEKLFF
TRBJ2-1 | - | TRBV15 | TRBD2 | TGTGCCACCAGCAGAGGCCCTAGCGGGAGGGGGTACAATGAGCAGTTCTTC | CATSRGPSGRGYNEQFF
TRBJ2-7 | - | TRBV4-3 | - | TGCGCCAGCAGCCAAGGGACCAGGGGGGCTTACGAGCAGTACTTC | CASSQGTRGAYEQYF
TRBJ2-5 | - | TRBV5-1 | - | TGCGCCAGCAGCTTGGGTGGGAACCAAGAGACCCAGTACTTC | CASSLGGNQETQYF
TRBJ2-3 | - | TRBV7-3 | - | TGTGCCAGCAGCTCTCACAAGTTAGATACGCAGTATTTT | CASSSHKLDTQYF
TRBJ2-4 | once | TRBV30 | - | TGTGCCTGGAGTGTACGGGGAGGAGCCAAAAACATTCAGTACTTC | CAWSVRGGAKNIQYF
TRBJ1-6 | - | TRBV28 | - | TGTGCCAGCAGTTTAGGTCCTAGTTCACCCCTCCACTTT | CASSLGPSSPLHF
TRBJ2-4 | - | TRBV28 | - | TGTGCCAGCAGTTTCCGGGGTCTGGCCAAAAACATTCAGTACTTC | CASSFRGLAKNIQYF
TRBJ1-2 | - | TRBV5-1 | - | TGCGCCAGCAGCTTAACTGTAGGGACTTCCTATGGCTACACCTTC | CASSLTVGTSYGYTF
TRBJ1-4 | - | TRBV28 | - | TGTGCCAGCACCACGATGAGGCCGATTAATGAAAAACTGTTTTTT | CASTTMRPINEKLFF
TRBJ2-5 | - | TRBV6-1 | TRBD1 | TGTGCCAGCAGCGAGGACAGGTTCGGACGAGAGACCCAGTACTTC | CASSEDRFGRETQYF
TRBJ2-3 | - | TRBV9 | - | TGTGCCAGCAGCCAGTGGGGGGCTGGAGATACGCAGTATTTT | CASSQWGAGDTQYF
TRBJ1-4 | - | TRBV5-6 | - | TGTGCCAGCAGCCCCCTGGGCAGCGGCGTAGATGAAAAACTGTTTTTT | CASSPLGSGVDEKLFF
TRBJ1-6 | once | TRBV18 | - | TGTGCCAGCTCACCATCCCGGCGGGATAATTCACCCCTCCACTTT | CASSPSRRDNSPLHF
TRBJ2-3 | - | TRBV13 | - | TGTGCCAGCAGCCTACCGGACTGGGGGGTTGCAGATACGCAGTATTTT | CASSLPDWGVADTQYF
TRBJ2-1 | - | TRBV2 | TRBD2 | TGTGCCAGCAGTGAATATACGGGGACTAGCGGGAGTAATGAGCAGTTCTTC | CASSEYTGTSGSNEQFF
TRBJ1-5 | - | TRBV5-6 | - | TGTGCCAGCAGCACCGCCGGAAGGCCCGCGGATCAGCCCCAGCATTTT | CASSTAGRPADQPQHF
TRBJ2-6 | once | TRBV2 | TRBD1 | TGTGCCAGCAGTTACGTCCCGGGACAGGGATCCTCTGGGGCCAACGTCCTGACTTTC | CASSYVPGQGSSGANVLTF
TRBJ2-7 | - | TRBV7-2 | TRBD2 | TGTGCCAGCAGCCTTCTAGCGGGAACCTACGAGCAGTACTTC | CASSLLAGTYEQYF
TRBJ2-1 | - | TRBV10-3 | TRBD2 | TGTGCCATCAGCGAGACTAGCGGGGTGGGTAATGAGCAGTTCTTC | CAISETSGVGNEQFF
TRBJ2-2 | - | TRBV5-5 | - | TGTGCCAGCAGCAAGGAGAACACCGGGGAGCTGTTTTTT | CASSKENTGELFF